The 6 T cell receptor beta chains below were found in one sample sequenced in a study of technical replicates of blood from several donors. Clones were sequenced by immunoSEQ multiplex PCR, and TCRdb holds only the in-frame ones, with some missing. The data show 70,000 to 75,000 clones, 95% seen once. The sequencing sample was made of T cells isolated from PBMCs. All receptors come from a human donor in good health.

The J gene is TRBJ2-1, the V gene TRBV7-9; a weak D match, TRBD2 (7 bases). V dropped 5 bases and J dropped 4 bases, with 15 bases sitting between them. The germline V gene encodes CDR1 SEHNR and CDR2 FQNEAQ (reference sequence). The CDR3 contains 15 residues. The DNA for the CDR3 is TGTGCCAGCAGCCAGAGAGGGGGGGTTTACAATGAGCAGTTCTTC. Translating gives CASSQRGGVYNEQFF.

This clone is a singleton in its sample. The gene calls are TRBV19 and TRBJ2-7, with 11 bases aligning to TRBD2. The junction had 9 bases not matched to a gene; V was cut back by 5 bases and J by 3 bases. CDR3 length equals 16 residues. From germline, CDR1 is LNHDA and CDR2 SQIVND (reference sequence). The CDR3 DNA follows: TGTGCCAGTAGTGCCCTAGCGGGAGGAGCTGACTACGAGCAGTACTTC. This translates into CASSALAGGADYEQYF. The full variable domain, completed using reference TRBV19 and TRBJ2-7, is DGGITQSPKYLFRKEGQNVTLSCEQNLNHDAMYWYRQDPGQGLRLIYYSQIVNDFQKGDIAEGYSVSREKKESFPLTVTSAQKNPTAFYLCASSALAGGADYEQYFGPGTRLTVT.

Here the CDR3 reads CASITGGVNTGELFF. The CDR3 DNA reads TGTGCCAGCATCACCGGGGGAGTGAACACCGGGGAGCTGTTTTTT. V and J are TRBV2 and TRBJ2-2; perhaps TRBD2 as D (6 bases). Trimming shortened V by 7 bases and J by 1 base, and 13 bases separated the two germline ends. The CDR3 runs to 15 residues. The germline CDR1 and CDR2 sequences are SNHLY and FYNNEI.

This chain uses TRBV7-8 with TRBJ1-1; 7 nucleotides agree with TRBD1. Looked up from germline, CDR1 is SGHVS and CDR2 is FQNEAQ. This CDR3 spans 14 amino acids. V was pared by 5 bases and J by 1 base, with 4 bases of the junction left unmatched. Written as DNA, the CDR3 is TGTGCCAGCAGCCTGGGACAGCCGAACACTGAAGCTTTCTTT. This sequence encodes CASSLGQPNTEAFF.

The chain combines TRBV28 with TRBJ2-5, with D possibly matching TRBD2 (6 bases). The CDR3 consists of 15 residues. V was trimmed by 1 base and J by 0 bases, leaving 9 bases between them. Germline V CDR1 and CDR2: MDHEN, SYDVKM. Written as DNA, the CDR3 is TGTGCCAGCAGTTTATCTGGGGGGTACCAAGAGACCCAGTACTTC. Translation gives CASSLSGGYQETQYF.

The V gene is TRBV30, the J gene TRBJ1-4; 7 nucleotides agree with TRBD1. The germline gives CDR1 GTSNPN, CDR2 SVGIG (reference sequence). Trimming cost V 8 bases and J 5 bases; bases outside gene matches: 8. This CDR3 comprises 13 residues. The CDR3 sequence: CAGARQGNEKLFF. CDR3 nucleotides: TGTGCCGGAGCCAGACAGGGAAATGAAAAACTGTTTTTT. Full variable domain (outside the CDR3, taken from reference TRBV30 and TRBJ1-4): SQTIHQWPATLVQPVGSPLSLECTVEGTSNPNLYWYRQAAGRGLQLLFYSVGIGQISSEVPQNLSASRPQDRQFILSSKKLLLSDSGFYLCAGARQGNEKLFFGSGTQLSVL.